The 19 T cell receptor beta chains in this list originate from one sample, sequenced in a study of T-cell memory formation after mild COVID-19. TCRdb analysed the 5' RACE reads with MiXCR anew, one entry per CDR3 protein. The table lists 60,000 to 65,000 distinct CDR3 sequences, about a tenth of them singletons, with around 1.1% in the top ten. Material: PBMCs or a T cell subset sorted from them (not recorded which). The receptor set was obtained from a man between 18 and 35 years old who had mild COVID-19 (a few samples of this study predate the infection). Cell type and time point are not known.

This clonotype was counted many times. The chain recombines TRBV15 with TRBJ2-5, with TRBD1 matching over 8 bases. This CDR3 contains 16 residues. CDR1 is LNHNV, CDR2 YYDKDF, per germline (reference sequence). The V segment lost 0 bases and the J segment 5 bases; nucleotides outside the gene matches: 8. CDR3 residues: CATSRDSGGAGETQYF. Here the CDR3 DNA reads TGTGCCACCAGCAGAGATTCAGGGGGCGCCGGGGAGACCCAGTACTTC.

This clonotype was counted a few times. The V gene is TRBV5-1, the J gene TRBJ1-1, with D unclear. Germline assignment: CDR1 SGHRS and CDR2 YFSETQ. The CDR3 runs 15 residues. Trimming stripped 0 bases from V and 1 base from J, with 10 bases between. The CDR3 DNA is TGCGCCAGCAGCTTGGGGGGAACTGGGAACACTGAAGCTTTCTTT. Protein product: CASSLGGTGNTEAFF.

This clonotype was counted ten times or more. V and J are TRBV5-1 and TRBJ1-1; the D is unclear. CDR1 and CDR2 from the germline V gene are SGHRS and YFSETQ. V lost 1 base and J lost 1, with 8 bases in between. The CDR3 covers 14 residues. For the CDR3, the DNA is TGCGCCAGCAGCTTGTTCGACCCGAACACTGAAGCTTTCTTT. Translated: CASSLFDPNTEAFF. The full variable domain, in which reference TRBV5-1 and TRBJ1-1 provide the parts outside the CDR3, is KAGVTQTPRYLIKTRGQQVTLSCSPISGHRSVSWYQQTPGQGLQFLFEYFSETQRNKGNFPGRFSGRQFSNSRSEMNVSTLELGDSALYLCASSLFDPNTEAFFGQGTRLTVV.

The gene calls are TRBV4-2 and TRBJ2-2, with D maybe TRBD2 (7 bases). The CDR3 runs to 15 residues. CDR1 and CDR2 (germline): LGHNA, YNFKEQ. The V gene lost 4 bases and the J gene lost 6 bases, with 15 bases spanning the gap. CDR3 in amino acids: CASSRGGARAGELFF. The CDR3 coding sequence is TGTGCCAGCAGCCGGGGGGGGGCCCGGGCCGGGGAGCTGTTTTTT.

This clonotype has only a few counts. This rearrangement joins TRBV19 to TRBJ1-1; D is perhaps TRBD1 (5 bases). The germline CDR1 and CDR2 sequences are LNHDA and SQIVND (reference sequence). This CDR3 contains 13 residues. V gave up 3 bases and J gave up 3 bases, with 8 bases separating them. The CDR3 reads CASSIGADTEAFF. Written as DNA, the CDR3 is TGTGCCAGTAGTATTGGGGCAGACACTGAAGCTTTCTTT.

This clonotype was counted a few times. The rearrangement uses TRBV5-1 and TRBJ2-2; D gene ambiguous. Germline CDR1 is SGHRS and CDR2 is YFSETQ. CDR3 length equals 12 residues. V lost 5 bases, J lost 6 bases, and 8 bases lay in between. The CDR3 nucleotides read TGCGCCAGCAGGCGCCCGCCCGGGGAGCTGTTTTTT. It codes for CASRRPPGELFF.

This clonotype was observed many times. The V call is TRBV20-1, the J call TRBJ2-5, with D possibly TRBD2 on 7 matching bases. The germline CDR1 and CDR2 sequences are DFQATT and SNEGSKA (reference sequence). The CDR3 consists of 13 residues. V gave up 6 bases and J gave up 5 bases, with 16 bases separating them. The CDR3 region has the DNA TGCAGTGCCGGACGGGGGGCGCGGGAGACCCAGTACTTC. This codes for CSAGRGARETQYF.

This clonotype appeared many times. This chain connects TRBV7-2 to TRBJ2-3, with no clear D. The germline V gene has CDR1 SGHTA and CDR2 FQGNSA. V lost 4 bases and J lost 4, with 12 bases in between. The CDR3 extends over 14 amino acids. The CDR3 sequence is CASSSSVRADTQYF. The CDR3 coding sequence is TGTGCCAGCAGCTCCTCAGTTAGGGCAGATACGCAGTATTTT.

This clonotype was seen a handful of times. The V call is TRBV4-1, the J call TRBJ1-2; maybe TRBD1 (5 bases). This CDR3 is built from 13 residues. Between the trimmed V and J ends, which lost 0 bases and 8 bases, there was a span of 10 bases. Germline V gene data show CDR1 as MGHRA and CDR2 as YSYEKL. The CDR3 loop reads CASSQEGRGGYTF. The CDR3 region has the DNA TGCGCCAGCAGCCAAGAGGGCCGGGGGGGCTACACCTTC.

The V call is TRBV5-5, the J call TRBJ1-2, with TRBD1 as a possible D gene (6 bases). Germline CDR1 and CDR2: SGHKS and YYEKEE (reference sequence). CDR3 length equals 15 residues. The V end was cut by 0 bases, the J end by 4 bases, with 13 bases between. CDR3 nucleotide sequence: TGTGCCAGCAGCTTGGCTTGGGGGGCGGTCTATGGCTACACCTTC. Amino acids: CASSLAWGAVYGYTF.

This clonotype was seen a handful of times. The CDR3 DNA follows: TGTGCCAGCTCACCACGGAGCACCGGGGAGCTGTTTTTT. It encodes CASSPRSTGELFF. The chain recombines TRBV18 with TRBJ2-2; D gene uncertain. The CDR3 spans 13 residues. Trimming removed 1 base at V and 4 bases at J, with 4 bases between. Germline V gene data show CDR1 as KGHSH and CDR2 as LQKENI.

This clonotype occurred many times. The chain has TRBV5-6 and TRBJ2-2, with 9 bases fitting TRBD1. Germline-derived CDR1 and CDR2 are SGHDT and YYEEEE. The CDR3 has 16 amino acids. V lost 5 bases to trimming and J lost 0 bases; unmatched junction nucleotides: 5. This CDR3 is CASRTGTGPNTGELFF. In nucleotides, the CDR3 is TGTGCCAGCAGAACCGGGACAGGGCCGAACACCGGGGAGCTGTTTTTT.

The rearrangement joins TRBV7-9 to TRBJ2-6; maybe TRBD2 (5 bases). CDR3 length: 14 amino acids. From germline, CDR1 is SEHNR and CDR2 FQNEAQ (reference sequence). With 11 bases removed from V and 7 bases from J, the gap between germline ends came to 18 bases. CDR3: CASPEGSDANVLTF. The CDR3 coding sequence is TGTGCCTCCCCCGAGGGAAGTGATGCCAACGTCCTGACTTTC.

The chain couples TRBV2 to TRBJ2-1, with D perhaps matching TRBD2 (6 bases). From germline, CDR1 is SNHLY and CDR2 FYNNEI. CDR3 length equals 15 residues. Trimming left V 3 bases short and J 3 bases short, with 12 bases between. The CDR3 sequence: CASSEVSSVYNEQFF. For the CDR3, the DNA is TGTGCCAGCAGTGAGGTTTCTAGCGTCTACAATGAGCAGTTCTTC.

The chain couples TRBV13 to TRBJ2-1; 7 nucleotides line up with TRBD2. The CDR3 runs 11 residues. Germline CDR1 and CDR2: PRHDT and FYEKMQ (reference sequence). V was pared by 3 bases and J by 11 bases, with 1 base of the junction left unmatched. The CDR3 bases are TGTGCCAGCAGCTTGCGGGGGAAGCAGTTCTTC. This codes for CASSLRGKQFF.

This clonotype was detected a few times. CDR3 residues: CASSLLAGAGELFF. The CDR3 DNA follows: TGTGCCAGCAGCCTACTAGCGGGGGCCGGGGAGCTGTTTTTT. The rearrangement joins TRBV7-2 to TRBJ2-2; TRBD2 matches 11 bases. The length of the CDR3 is 14 residues. V lost 5 bases to trimming and J lost 6 bases; unmatched junction nucleotides: 2. Germline CDR1 and CDR2: SGHTA and FQGNSA. Drawing the rest from reference TRBV7-2 and TRBJ2-2, the complete variable domain is GAGVSQSPSNKVTEKGKDVELRCDPISGHTALYWYRQSLGQGLEFLIYFQGNSAPDKSGLPSDRFSAERTGGSVSTLTIQRTQQEDSAVYLCASSLLAGAGELFFGEGSRLTVL.

This clonotype was counted ten times or more. J is TRBJ2-3 and V is TRBV5-1; maybe TRBD1 (6 bases). The CDR3 contains 14 residues. The germline CDR1 and CDR2 sequences are SGHRS and YFSETQ. The V gene lost 1 base and the J gene lost 2 bases, with 8 bases spanning the gap. The CDR3 sequence: CASSLQGTTDTQYF. In nucleotides, the CDR3 is TGCGCCAGCAGCTTGCAGGGGACCACAGATACGCAGTATTTT. Full variable domain (missing parts from reference TRBV5-1 and TRBJ2-3): KAGVTQTPRYLIKTRGQQVTLSCSPISGHRSVSWYQQTPGQGLQFLFEYFSETQRNKGNFPGRFSGRQFSNSRSEMNVSTLELGDSALYLCASSLQGTTDTQYFGPGTRLTVL.

V is TRBV5-1 and J is TRBJ2-7, with D unclear. Trimming cost V 4 bases and J 3 bases, with 14 bases left between them. CDR1 SGHRS and CDR2 YFSETQ come from the germline V gene. The CDR3 is 14 amino acids. In DNA, the CDR3 is TGCGCCAGCAGCCCCTCCGGAGTTAACTACGAGCAGTACGTC. Protein product: CASSPSGVNYEQYV.

The rearrangement joins TRBV7-2 to TRBJ2-3, with a weak D call TRBD2 (5 bases). Trimming removed 2 bases at V and 4 bases at J, with 10 bases between. The V gene's germline CDR1 is SGHTA and CDR2 FQGNSA. The CDR3 is 14 residues long. This CDR3 is CASSLRRFPDTQYF. DNA for the CDR3: TGTGCCAGCAGCTTAAGGAGGTTCCCAGATACGCAGTATTTT.